The 23 T cell receptor beta chains given below trace back to one sample, sequenced in a study of blood T cell repertoires in COVID-19 (dated by TCRdb to 2019 to 2021). The library was built by means of the immunoSEQ multiplex PCR assay. TCRdb's version of the immuneACCESS table is confined to in-frame rearrangements and falls short of the full clone set. An unresolved V gene accounts for under half of the shortfall where checked; the remainder is of unknown origin. This sample lists under 200,000 clones; approximately 86% were detected once. Roughly 7% of the sample is held by the ten biggest clonotypes. Source material: peripheral blood. All receptors derive from a man in his fifties or sixties with active or convalescent COVID-19.

This rearrangement joins TRBV24-1 to TRBJ2-5; TRBD1 aligns across 12 bases. Germline V gene sequence: CDR1 KGHDR, CDR2 SFDVKD. V lost 4 bases to trimming and J lost 5 bases; unmatched junction nucleotides: 19. CDR3 size: 20 residues. The CDR3 reads CATSDPAPGQGANFGETQYF. CDR3 DNA sequence: TGTGCCACCAGTGACCCCGCCCCGGGACAGGGGGCGAACTTCGGTGAGACCCAGTACTTC.

V usage is TRBV5-1 and J usage is TRBJ1-2; no reliable D call. Germline V gives CDR1 SGHRS, CDR2 YFSETQ. The CDR3 has 19 residues. V was shortened by 0 bases and J by 4 bases, with 25 bases between the two germline ends. The CDR3 reads CASSLAQFVRINVSYGYTF. The CDR3 nucleotides are TGCGCCAGCAGCTTGGCTCAGTTTGTCAGGATAAACGTATCCTATGGCTACACCTTC.

The rearrangement links TRBV2 to TRBJ2-5; possible D gene TRBD1, 6 bases. The CDR3 consists of 14 residues. Germline V gene lookup returns CDR1 SNHLY and CDR2 FYNNEI. The CDR3 reads CGMGKQGFGETQYF. CDR3 nucleotides: TGTGGGATGGGAAAACAGGGATTTGGAGAGACCCAGTACTTC.

V usage is TRBV7-9 and J usage is TRBJ2-7, with D hard to call. Germline loops: CDR1 SEHNR, CDR2 FQNEAQ (reference sequence). CDR3 size: 16 residues. Deletions cut 1 base from V and 3 bases from J, with 16 bases between. The CDR3 nucleotides are TGTGCCAGCAGCTTAGAAGTCGTCCACGGTCGCTACGAGCAGTACTTC. As protein: CASSLEVVHGRYEQYF.

The CDR3 DNA is TGTGCCAGCAGTCACGGGAGGGCTAATCAGCCCCAGCATTTT. Its translation is CASSHGRANQPQHF. The chain carries TRBV6-5 and TRBJ1-5; D is undetermined. Per the germline V gene, CDR1 is MNHEY and CDR2 is SVGAGI. The V end lost 5 bases, the J end lost 4 bases, and 12 bases lay between the germline ends. The CDR3 runs 14 residues.

This clone showed up just once. Here the CDR3 DNA reads TGTGCCAGCAGTTTAGGGGCGGCCTACGAGCAGTACTTC. Amino acids: CASSLGAAYEQYF. The gene calls are TRBV27 and TRBJ2-7, with D perhaps matching TRBD1 (5 bases). Per the germline V gene, CDR1 is MNHEY and CDR2 is SMNVEV (reference sequence). V lost 2 bases, J lost 2 bases, and 7 bases lay in between. This CDR3 is 13 amino acids long.

This chain joins TRBV19 and TRBJ2-3; weak D call: TRBD2 (6 bases). Trimming shortened V by 5 bases and J by 3 bases, and 9 bases separated the two germline ends. This CDR3 comprises 13 residues. Germline V gene lookup returns CDR1 LNHDA and CDR2 SQIVND (reference sequence). CDR3 sequence: CASSPRGTDTQYF. Here the CDR3 DNA reads TGTGCCAGTAGTCCCCGGGGGACAGATACGCAGTATTTT.

This clone was seen a handful of times. The J gene is TRBJ1-6, the V gene TRBV7-2; D not certain. Between the trimmed V and J ends, which lost 5 bases and 0 bases, there was a span of 14 bases. From germline, CDR1 is SGHTA and CDR2 FQGNSA. The CDR3 has 17 amino acids. The CDR3 DNA is TGTGCCAGCAGCCCCGTGGGTGGAGGCTCCTATAATTCACCCCTCCACTTT. Translation: CASSPVGGGSYNSPLHF.

The CDR3 nucleotides read TGTGCCAGCAGGTCGACAGATACCGAGGGCTACACCTTC. Encoded protein: CASRSTDTEGYTF. The chain combines TRBV6-5 with TRBJ1-2, with D possibly matching TRBD1 (5 bases). Trimming cost V 6 bases and J 8 bases, with 16 bases left between them. Germline loops: CDR1 MNHEY, CDR2 SVGAGI. This CDR3 spans 13 amino acids.

The gene calls are TRBV7-9 and TRBJ2-1, with 9 bases that match TRBD2. Germline lookup yields CDR1 SEHNR and CDR2 FQNEAQ (reference sequence). The V segment lost 4 bases and the J segment 8 bases; nucleotides outside the gene matches: 9. The CDR3 is 15 residues long. CDR3 residues: CASSSPGLAKDEQFF. The CDR3 coding sequence is TGTGCCAGCAGCTCCCCGGGACTAGCTAAGGATGAGCAGTTCTTC.

CDR3 sequence: CASSLNAASYNEQFF. The CDR3 coding sequence is TGTGCCAGCAGCTTAAATGCGGCCTCCTACAATGAGCAGTTCTTC. The rearrangement joins TRBV7-2 to TRBJ2-1; D is unclear. V gave up 2 bases and J gave up 0 bases, with 8 bases separating them. CDR1 SGHTA and CDR2 FQGNSA come from the germline V gene. The CDR3 consists of 15 residues.

J is TRBJ2-1 and V is TRBV27; 7 positions agree with TRBD2. Unmatched junction bases numbered 14, after V lost 2 bases and J lost 7 bases. The CDR3 has 17 amino acids. The V gene's germline CDR1 is MNHEY and CDR2 SMNVEV (reference sequence). The CDR3 DNA reads TGTGCCAGCAGTTTACATAGTGGCGGGAGTTATTGGAATGAGCAGTTCTTC. It codes for CASSLHSGGSYWNEQFF.

The chain carries TRBV28 and TRBJ2-7; TRBD1 matches at 8 bases. CDR1 is MDHEN and CDR2 is SYDVKM in the germline V gene. The ends lost 3 bases at V and 0 bases at J; junction bases unmatched: 10. The CDR3 sequence is 17 residues long. CDR3 sequence: CASSFSWTGLFSYEQYF. CDR3 coding DNA: TGTGCCAGCAGTTTTAGTTGGACAGGGCTATTCTCCTACGAGCAGTACTTC.

The CDR3 sequence: CASGLGTGGKSPLHF. In DNA, the CDR3 is TGTGCTAGTGGTTTGGGAACAGGGGGCAAGTCACCCCTCCACTTT. This chain links TRBV12-5 with TRBJ1-6; 9 nucleotides align to TRBD1. CDR1 is LGHNT and CDR2 is FRNRAP in the germline V gene. The CDR3 extends over 15 amino acids. The J segment lost 10 bases and the V segment lost 1 base, leaving 5 bases of the junction unmatched.

V usage is TRBV7-9 and J usage is TRBJ1-2; unclear D gene. The CDR3 contains 15 residues. Germline CDR1 is SEHNR and CDR2 is FQNEAQ (reference sequence). The germline V and J ends were trimmed by 2 bases and 4 bases, with 14 bases remaining between them. The CDR3 is CASSLPGIGRYGYTF. The CDR3 DNA reads TGTGCCAGCAGCTTACCGGGGATAGGGCGCTATGGCTACACCTTC.

The chain employs TRBV6-5 and TRBJ2-2; TRBD1 matches 7 bases. CDR1 is MNHEY, CDR2 SVGAGI, per germline. V was clipped by 5 bases and J by 6 bases; unmatched bases: 9. The CDR3 runs to 15 residues. This CDR3 is CASSPRQGSPGELFF. The CDR3 nucleotides are TGTGCCAGCAGTCCTCGACAGGGAAGTCCCGGGGAGCTGTTTTTT.

This rearrangement joins TRBV5-6 to TRBJ2-1; 10 bases line up with TRBD2. The CDR3 covers 13 residues. In germline, CDR1 is SGHDT, CDR2 YYEEEE. The ends lost 1 base at V and 16 bases at J; junction bases unmatched: 8. CDR3 loop: CASSLTSGERTFF. The CDR3 coding sequence is TGTGCCAGCAGCTTGACTAGCGGGGAACGAACTTTCTTC.

This sequence joins TRBV10-2 and TRBJ1-5; D gene ambiguous. The CDR3 runs 15 residues. The V end lost 3 bases, the J end lost 5 bases, and 14 bases lay between the germline ends. CDR1 and CDR2 (germline): WSHSY, SAAADI. CDR3 in amino acids: CASSEYRTHDQPQHF. The CDR3 DNA is TGCGCCAGCAGTGAATATAGAACCCACGATCAGCCCCAGCATTTT.

The rearrangement links TRBV7-9 to TRBJ1-2; 7 bases align to TRBD1. V was clipped by 3 bases and J by 8 bases; unmatched bases: 6. Per the germline V gene, CDR1 is SEHNR and CDR2 is FQNEAQ (reference sequence). The CDR3 totals 13 residues. CDR3 in DNA: TGTGCCAGCAGCTTGGACAGGAGCAGGGGCTACACCTTC. Residues: CASSLDRSRGYTF.

This chain uses TRBV7-9 with TRBJ2-3, with D maybe TRBD2 (6 bases). V lost 11 bases to trimming and J lost 1 base, with 16 bases between them. The CDR3 totals 14 residues. Per germline, CDR1 SEHNR and CDR2 FQNEAQ (reference sequence). In nucleotides, the CDR3 is TGTGCCCACACCTCGTCGGGAGGCACAGATACGCAGTATTTT. Protein: CAHTSSGGTDTQYF.

V gene TRBV18 combines with J gene TRBJ1-4; D is uncertain. The CDR3 is made up of 14 amino acids. Germline V gene sequence: CDR1 KGHSH, CDR2 LQKENI. V lost 2 bases to trimming and J lost 0 bases, with 4 bases between them. In DNA form, the CDR3 reads TGTGCCAGCTCACCAACAGCAACTAATGAAAAACTGTTTTTT. Its translation: CASSPTATNEKLFF.

The chain has TRBV5-6 and TRBJ2-7; D gene uncertain. The V gene lost 0 bases and the J gene lost 7 bases, with 11 bases spanning the gap. CDR3 size: 13 residues. The germline gives CDR1 SGHDT, CDR2 YYEEEE. CDR3 residues: CASSLGITGEQYF. CDR3 nucleotide sequence: TGTGCCAGCAGCTTGGGTATTACGGGTGAGCAGTACTTC.

The CDR3, as DNA: TGTGCCAGCAGGAGCGGGGTCCCCACAGATACGCAGTATTTT. This encodes CASRSGVPTDTQYF. The rearrangement links TRBV7-9 to TRBJ2-3, with 7 bases that match TRBD2. CDR3 length: 14 amino acids. V gave up 6 bases and J gave up 2 bases; unmatched junction bases: 5. The germline CDR1 and CDR2 sequences are SEHNR and FQNEAQ (reference sequence).